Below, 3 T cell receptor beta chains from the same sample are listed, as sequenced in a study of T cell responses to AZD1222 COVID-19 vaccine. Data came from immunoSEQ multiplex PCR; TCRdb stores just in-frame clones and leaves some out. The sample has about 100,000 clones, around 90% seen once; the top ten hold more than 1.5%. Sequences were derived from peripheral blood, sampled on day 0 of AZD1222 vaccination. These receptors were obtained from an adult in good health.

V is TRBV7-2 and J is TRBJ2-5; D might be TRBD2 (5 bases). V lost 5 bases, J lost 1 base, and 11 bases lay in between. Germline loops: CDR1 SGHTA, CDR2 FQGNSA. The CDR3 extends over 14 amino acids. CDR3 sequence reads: CASSLGLSQETQYF. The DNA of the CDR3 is TGTGCCAGCAGCCTCGGACTGTCCCAAGAGACCCAGTACTTC.

The CDR3 DNA reads as TGCGCCAGCAGTGCCCTAGGAGTGGGGAACACCGGGGAGCTGTTTTTT. Protein: CASSALGVGNTGELFF. The chain recombines TRBV10-1 with TRBJ2-2, with unresolved D. This CDR3 spans 16 amino acids. Trimming took 4 bases from V and 1 from J, leaving 13 bases between them. Germline-derived CDR1 and CDR2 are WNHNN and SYGVQD (reference sequence).

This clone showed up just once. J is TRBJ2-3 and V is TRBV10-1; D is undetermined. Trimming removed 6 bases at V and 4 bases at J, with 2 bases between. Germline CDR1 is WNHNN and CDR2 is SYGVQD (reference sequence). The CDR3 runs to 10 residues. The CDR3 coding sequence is TGCGCCAGCAGGTCAGATACGCAGTATTTT. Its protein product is CASRSDTQYF.